This entry lists 9 T cell receptor beta chains sequenced from one sample in a study of CD8+ T cells in alopecia areata. Extracted from the samples, RNA was reverse transcribed into cDNA to serve as the sequencing template. The protocol was immunoSEQ multiplex PCR, while the TCRdb copy is restricted to in-frame clones and leaves out a portion. The sample contains 200,000 to 300,000 clones, none of them singletons. Cells from pooled cutaneous lymph nodes were sorted by CD4, CD8alpha, NKG2D, NKG2ACE and other markers. The material sequenced was CD4+ T cells sorted from a lymph node. These receptors were taken from a C3H/HeJ mouse with alopecia areata. MHC haplotype of the strain: H2-k.

Comments on this clone: Mouse germline and gene names are used. The CDR3 is cut off 4 residues early in the read; its end comes from the germline J gene. J is TRBJ2-1 and V is TRBV13-1, with TRBD1 identical over 10 bases. Germline trimming cut 5 bases from V and 5 bases from J; bases unmatched to any gene: 1. The CDR3 covers 13 residues. Looked up from germline, CDR1 is NSHNY and CDR2 is SYGAGN. The part of the CDR3 DNA that was read is TGTGCCAGCAGGGACAGGGGGAATGCT. It yields the protein CASRDRGNA. The entire CDR3 protein reads CASRDRGNAEQFF.

Concerning this clone: Gene names are the mouse ones. The read terminates 4 residues ahead of where the CDR3 ends, so the germline J gene completes it. V gene TRBV1 combines with J gene TRBJ2-5, with D unclear. The CDR3 spans 12 residues. Germline V gives CDR1 NSQYPW, CDR2 LRSPGD (reference sequence). CDR3 protein: CTCSAGLDTQYF. The CDR3 DNA, read in part, is TGCACCTGCAGTGCAGGGTTAGAC.

Notes on this clone: Mouse gene names apply. The sequence runs out 4 residues before the end of the CDR3; the remainder is reconstructed from the germline J gene. The same CDR3 can be traced to other DNA sequences in this sample. The chain has TRBV13-1 and TRBJ2-4; D is possibly TRBD1 (5 bases). The CDR3 covers 15 residues. CDR1 is NSHNY and CDR2 is SYGAGN in the germline V gene. Trimming cost V 3 bases and J 0 bases, with 11 bases left between them. The covered CDR3 bases are TGTGCCAGCAGTGCCCCTGACAGAAGTCAAAAC. As protein: CASSAPDRSQN. The full CDR3 is CASSAPDRSQNTLYF.

This clone has just a few counts. The genes and germline here are from mouse. The sequence runs out 4 residues before the end of the CDR3; the remainder is reconstructed from the germline J gene. This chain joins TRBV1 and TRBJ1-1; D unresolved. Germline CDR1 reads NSQYPW; CDR2 reads LRSPGD (reference sequence). This CDR3 comprises 12 residues. CDR3 DNA, as far as it was read: TGCACCTGCAGTGCAGGGGGTCCA. The encoded protein is CTCSAGGP. The entire CDR3 protein is CTCSAGGPEVFF.

Worth noting for this clone: These gene names are mouse names. The sequenced fragment ends 4 residues before the CDR3 boundary, so the rest is inferred from the germline J gene. The rearrangement links TRBV29 to TRBJ2-1; D gene uncertain. The CDR3 is 15 residues long. Trimming pared 4 bases from V and 0 bases from J, leaving 10 bases between. Germline CDR1 reads MSHET; CDR2 reads SYDVDS. The CDR3 loop reads CASSSPRSNYAEQFF. CDR3 bases read: TGTGCTAGCAGTTCCCCTCGCAGTAACTATGCT.

This clone came up a few times. Gene names denote mouse genes. The CDR3 goes on 4 residues after the read ends, and that part is filled in from the germline J gene. The rearrangement uses TRBV31 and TRBJ1-1, with D maybe TRBD1 (5 bases). From germline, CDR1 is GKSSPN and CDR2 SITVG. This CDR3 has 11 amino acids. Trimming took off 5 bases at V and 1 base at J, with 5 bases between the two ends. CDR3 bases read: TGTGCCTGGGACAGAAACACA. Translating gives CAWDRNT. The CDR3 as a whole reads CAWDRNTEVFF.

Only a few counts were recorded for this clone. The gene names here belong to mouse. The sequence runs out 4 residues before the end of the CDR3; the remainder is reconstructed from the germline J gene. V usage is TRBV13-1 and J usage is TRBJ2-3; the D gene is possibly TRBD1 (5 bases). The CDR3 is 15 amino acids. Per germline, CDR1 NSHNY and CDR2 SYGAGN. Trimming took 6 bases from V and 0 from J, leaving 14 bases between them. The sequenced part of the CDR3 DNA is TGTGCCAGCAAGAAAATCAGGGCTAGTGCAGAA. This sequence encodes CASKKIRASAE. Given in full, the CDR3 is CASKKIRASAETLYF.

This clone appeared a few times. A junction end diverges from the germline sequence, so it may reflect a read error. Genes and germline come from the mouse. The read stops 4 residues short of the end of the CDR3; the missing end is completed from the germline J gene. The chain combines TRBV13-1 with TRBJ1-2; D gene unclear. This CDR3 contains 13 residues. Germline V gene data show CDR1 as NSHNY and CDR2 as SYGAGN. The DNA read from the CDR3 is TGTGCCAGCAGTGCGGCAGGAAACCCC. It is translated as CASSAAGNP. From start to end, the CDR3 is CASSAAGNPDYTF.

This clone has just a few counts. The germline and genes are mouse ones. The read falls 4 residues short of the CDR3 end, and the missing part is taken from the germline J gene. The V gene is TRBV29, the J gene TRBJ1-1; possibly TRBD1 for D (6 bases). Per germline, CDR1 MSHET and CDR2 SYDVDS. The CDR3 is made up of 13 amino acids. The CDR3 loop reads CASSASGTPEVFF. CDR3 bases read: TGTGCTAGCAGTGCCTCCGGGACACCA.